Sequencing of this TCR beta chain was carried out in a study of T cell responses to AZD1222 COVID-19 vaccine. The data were produced by immunoSEQ multiplex PCR, yet TCRdb's version contains in-frame clones alone and is incomplete. The top ten hold about 20% of the sample, which has tens of thousands of clones, more than 65% seen once. The sample here was peripheral blood, taken on day 0 of MenACWY control vaccination. This receptor was obtained from an adult in good health.

In DNA form, the CDR3 reads TGCGCCAGCAGCTTCGGGCAGACAAATAACTATGGCTACACCTTC. This encodes CASSFGQTNNYGYTF. The V gene is TRBV5-1, the J gene TRBJ1-2; D is ambiguous. Per germline, CDR1 SGHRS and CDR2 YFSETQ. Trimming removed 2 bases from V and 1 base from J, with 12 bases in between. CDR3 length: 15 amino acids.